These 21 T cell receptor beta chains were all obtained from the same sample, sequenced in a study of blood T cell repertoires in COVID-19 (dated by TCRdb to the early 2020s). Libraries were built with the immunoSEQ multiplex PCR assay. The source is immuneACCESS, and TCRdb retained only in-frame sequences with V and J called. Part of the clones is not carried over; for the studies checked, unresolved V genes explain less than half of this, and the remainder is unexplained. This sample is represented by 150,000 to 160,000 clones; approximately 90% of them were singletons. The ten largest clones capture roughly 2.2% of the sample. The sample taken for sequencing was peripheral blood. The receptors derive from a woman aged 70 to 79 with acute or convalescent COVID-19.

The chain combines TRBV6-6 with TRBJ1-5; D call uncertain. Germline V gene sequence: CDR1 MNHNY, CDR2 SVGAGI (reference sequence). Trimming shortened V by 4 bases and J by 7 bases, and 11 bases separated the two germline ends. This CDR3 comprises 13 residues. In DNA form, the CDR3 reads TGTGCCAGCAGTTTTGCCGAACTACAGCCCCAGCATTTT. Its translation is CASSFAELQPQHF.

This chain uses TRBV6-5 with TRBJ2-5; D is possibly TRBD2 (5 bases). Trimming shortened V by 2 bases and J by 1 base, and 14 bases separated the two germline ends. The germline V gene encodes CDR1 MNHEY and CDR2 SVGAGI. The CDR3 is 16 amino acids. For the CDR3, the DNA is TGTGCCAGCAGTTACCCAAAAGGACTCGCCCAAGAGACCCAGTACTTC. Its translation: CASSYPKGLAQETQYF.

V and J are TRBV11-1 and TRBJ2-3; TRBD1 matches 12 bases. CDR1 is SGHAT and CDR2 is FQDESV in the germline V gene (reference sequence). This CDR3 comprises 15 residues. Trimming removed 5 bases from V and 3 bases from J; junction bases left unmatched: 3. The CDR3 sequence is CASSPGQGATDTQYF. As DNA, the CDR3 is TGTGCCAGCAGCCCGGGACAGGGGGCAACAGATACGCAGTATTTT.

The V gene is TRBV11-1, the J gene TRBJ2-1; D might be TRBD1 (5 bases). The CDR3 totals 14 residues. V lost 6 bases and J lost 6, with 15 bases in between. Germline V gene sequence: CDR1 SGHAT, CDR2 FQDESV (reference sequence). The CDR3 loop is CASSWGREANEQFF. In DNA form, the CDR3 reads TGTGCCAGCAGTTGGGGCAGGGAAGCCAATGAGCAGTTCTTC.

The genes are TRBV7-2 and TRBJ2-5; D is unresolved. This CDR3 has 14 residues. The V gene lost 0 bases and the J gene lost 4 bases, with 9 bases spanning the gap. Per the germline V gene, CDR1 is SGHTA and CDR2 is FQGNSA. In DNA, the CDR3 is TGTGCCAGCAGCTTAGCTTTCACGGGAGAGACCCAGTACTTC. This translates into CASSLAFTGETQYF.

This chain uses TRBV29-1 with TRBJ1-2; D not certain. The CDR3 has 11 amino acids. Germline CDR1 reads SQVTM; CDR2 reads ANQGSEA. Trimming left V 3 bases short and J 6 bases short, with 8 bases between. The CDR3 region is CSVEWAHGYTF. Here the CDR3 DNA reads TGCAGCGTTGAGTGGGCTCATGGCTACACCTTC. Using reference TRBV29-1 and TRBJ1-2 for the parts outside the CDR3, the full variable domain is SAVISQKPSRDICQRGTSLTIQCQVDSQVTMMFWYRQQPGQSLTLIATANQGSEATYESGFVIDKFPISRPNLTFSTLTVSNMSPEDSSIYLCSVEWAHGYTFGSGTRLTVV.

The genes are TRBV7-6 and TRBJ2-5; 11 bases are a match to TRBD2. V lost 5 bases to trimming and J lost 1 base; unmatched junction nucleotides: 6. Germline V lookup: CDR1 SGHVS, CDR2 FNYEAQ. The CDR3 runs to 16 residues. CDR3 sequence: CASSEQTSGIQETQYF. CDR3 bases: TGTGCCAGCAGCGAACAGACTAGCGGGATCCAAGAGACCCAGTACTTC. Full variable domain (remainder filled in from reference TRBV7-6 and TRBJ2-5): GAGVSQSPRYKVTKRGQDVALRCDPISGHVSLYWYRQALGQGPEFLTYFNYEAQQDKSGLPNDRFSAERPEGSISTLTIQRTEQRDSAMYRCASSEQTSGIQETQYFGPGTRLLVL.

This clone has a single count. The rearrangement uses TRBV6-5 and TRBJ1-2; possible D gene TRBD1, 5 bases. The V end lost 2 bases, the J end lost 0 bases, and 7 bases lay between the germline ends. This CDR3 spans 14 amino acids. Germline CDR1 MNHEY, CDR2 SVGAGI. CDR3 DNA: TGTGCCAGCAGTTACCGACAGACTAACTATGGCTACACCTTC. It codes for CASSYRQTNYGYTF.

The chain carries TRBV5-5 and TRBJ2-5; tentatively, D is TRBD2 (6 bases). Germline assignment: CDR1 SGHKS and CDR2 YYEKEE (reference sequence). The CDR3 is 15 amino acids. V was shortened by 0 bases and J by 5 bases, with 14 bases between the two germline ends. The CDR3 sequence is CASSLELATGETQYF. For the CDR3, the DNA is TGTGCCAGCAGCTTGGAACTAGCCACCGGGGAGACCCAGTACTTC.

V and J are TRBV15 and TRBJ2-3; perhaps TRBD2 as D (7 bases). This CDR3 is built from 15 residues. Trimming took off 1 base at V and 4 bases at J, with 12 bases between the two ends. CDR1 is LNHNV, CDR2 YYDKDF, per germline (reference sequence). The CDR3 sequence is CATSRVGGGSDTQYF. The CDR3 nucleotides read TGTGCCACCAGCAGAGTGGGCGGGGGCTCAGATACGCAGTATTTT.

The rearrangement uses TRBV28 and TRBJ1-5; no firm D call. The CDR3 sequence is 13 residues long. The V end was cut by 4 bases, the J end by 4 bases, with 8 bases between. The germline CDR1 and CDR2 sequences are MDHEN and SYDVKM. The CDR3 nucleotides are TGTGCCAGCAGTTCCCAGGCTAATCAGCCCCAGCATTTT. Amino acids: CASSSQANQPQHF.

This rearrangement joins TRBV18 to TRBJ1-4, with D uncertain. The ends were cut back, 0 bases at V and 0 bases at J, with 5 bases in the middle. Germline V gene lookup returns CDR1 KGHSH and CDR2 LQKENI. CDR3 length equals 15 residues. CDR3 sequence reads: CASSPPSTTNEKLFF. The CDR3 DNA sequence: TGTGCCAGCTCACCACCATCCACAACTAATGAAAAACTGTTTTTT.

The chain is built from TRBV7-2 and TRBJ1-5; unclear D gene. This CDR3 comprises 14 residues. The V gene lost 5 bases and the J gene lost 2 bases, with 10 bases spanning the gap. Looked up from germline, CDR1 is SGHTA and CDR2 is FQGNSA. CDR3 loop: CASSLRQGNQPQHF. The CDR3, as DNA: TGTGCCAGCAGCCTCCGGCAGGGCAATCAGCCCCAGCATTTT.

The chain is built from TRBV6-4 and TRBJ1-3; D possibly corresponds to TRBD1 (5 bases). Germline V lookup: CDR1 MRHNA, CDR2 SNTAGT. The ends were cut back, 4 bases at V and 5 bases at J, with 15 bases in the middle. This CDR3 is built from 15 residues. CDR3 protein: CASSGRGPHRNTIYF. The CDR3 coding sequence is TGTGCCAGCAGTGGGAGGGGCCCACACAGAAACACCATATATTTT.

The chain is built from TRBV7-2 and TRBJ2-5, with D hard to call. CDR1 is SGHTA, CDR2 FQGNSA, per germline. The CDR3 is 13 amino acids. The germline V and J ends were trimmed by 7 bases and 5 bases, with 14 bases remaining between them. CDR3 DNA sequence: TGTGCCAGCAACTCCCTCAGGATCGAGACCCAGTACTTC. Encoded protein: CASNSLRIETQYF.

The genes are TRBV4-1 and TRBJ1-3, with a weak D call TRBD1 (6 bases). CDR1 is MGHRA, CDR2 YSYEKL, per germline. Trimming cost V 1 base and J 0 bases, with 13 bases left between them. This CDR3 spans 17 amino acids. The CDR3 DNA reads as TGCGCCAGCAGCCAAGGTGGACAGCGTGGCTCTGGAAACACCATATATTTT. Its translation: CASSQGGQRGSGNTIYF.

The CDR3 spells CASTYLGAYNEQFF. The CDR3 nucleotides are TGTGCCAGCACCTACCTGGGGGCTTACAATGAGCAGTTCTTC. The V and J genes are TRBV6-7 and TRBJ2-1; tentatively, D is TRBD1 (6 bases). TRBV6-7 is given ORF status, its function remaining uncertain. The V end lost 7 bases, the J end lost 4 bases, and 14 bases lay between the germline ends. The CDR3 is 14 residues long.

The chain is built from TRBV5-4 and TRBJ2-6, with 7 bases identical to TRBD1. The CDR3 contains 16 residues. Germline V CDR1 and CDR2: SGHNT, YYREEE (reference sequence). V gave up 1 base and J gave up 1 base; unmatched junction bases: 2. The CDR3 loop is CASSLHRGSGANVLTF. DNA for the CDR3: TGTGCCAGCAGCTTGCACAGGGGATCTGGGGCCAACGTCCTGACTTTC.

This clone came up a few times. J is TRBJ1-5 and V is TRBV19; D perhaps matches TRBD1 (5 bases). Trimming stripped 3 bases from V and 0 bases from J, with 12 bases between. There are 16 residues in the CDR3. CDR1 LNHDA and CDR2 SQIVND come from the germline V gene (reference sequence). CDR3 amino acids: CASSIGQGSSNQPQHF. DNA for the CDR3: TGTGCCAGTAGTATCGGACAAGGGTCTAGCAATCAGCCCCAGCATTTT.

Turning to this clone: Other DNA sequences from this sample encode an identical CDR3 as well. The chain links TRBV19 to TRBJ1-5; D perhaps matches TRBD1 (6 bases). CDR3 length: 15 amino acids. Trimming cost V 3 bases and J 2 bases, with 11 bases left between them. Germline CDR1 is LNHDA and CDR2 is SQIVND (reference sequence). The CDR3, as DNA: TGTGCCAGTAGTATCAGGGGTGTCGGCAATCAGCCCCAGCATTTT. Amino acid sequence: CASSIRGVGNQPQHF.

This clone was picked up one time. The chain has TRBV6-2 or TRBV6-3 and TRBJ2-1; 9 positions match TRBD2. The CDR3 consists of 16 residues. The V and J ends lost 6 bases and 9 bases, in that order; junction bases with no gene match: 15. Germline V CDR1 and CDR2: MNHEY, SVGEGT. CDR3 in DNA: TGTGCCAGCAGCCTTGGGCACGCGGGGGGGCACGGTGAGCAGTTCTTC. It encodes CASSLGHAGGHGEQFF.